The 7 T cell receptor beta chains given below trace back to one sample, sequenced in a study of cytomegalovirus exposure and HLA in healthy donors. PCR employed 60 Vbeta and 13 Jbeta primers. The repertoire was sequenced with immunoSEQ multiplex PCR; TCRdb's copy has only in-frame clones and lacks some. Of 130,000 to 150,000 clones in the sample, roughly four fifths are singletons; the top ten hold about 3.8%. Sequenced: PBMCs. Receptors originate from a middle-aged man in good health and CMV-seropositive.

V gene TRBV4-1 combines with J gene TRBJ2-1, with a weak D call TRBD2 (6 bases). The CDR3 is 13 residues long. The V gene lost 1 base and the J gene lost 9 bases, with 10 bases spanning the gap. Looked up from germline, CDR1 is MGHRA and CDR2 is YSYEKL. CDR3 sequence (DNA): TGCGCCAGCAGCCAAGGGGGAGCGGGTGAGCAGTTCTTC. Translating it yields CASSQGGAGEQFF.

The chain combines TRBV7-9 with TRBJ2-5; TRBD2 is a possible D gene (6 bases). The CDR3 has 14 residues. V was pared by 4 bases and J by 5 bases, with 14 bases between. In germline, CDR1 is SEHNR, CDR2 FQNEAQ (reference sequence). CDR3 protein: CASSSESSAETQYF. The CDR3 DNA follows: TGTGCCAGCAGCTCGGAATCTAGCGCCGAGACCCAGTACTTC. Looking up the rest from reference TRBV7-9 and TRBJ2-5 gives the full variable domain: DTGVSQNPRHKITKRGQNVTFRCDPISEHNRLYWYRQTLGQGPEFLTYFQNEAQLEKSRLLSDRFSAERPKGSFSTLEIQRTEQGDSAMYLCASSSESSAETQYFGPGTRLLVL.

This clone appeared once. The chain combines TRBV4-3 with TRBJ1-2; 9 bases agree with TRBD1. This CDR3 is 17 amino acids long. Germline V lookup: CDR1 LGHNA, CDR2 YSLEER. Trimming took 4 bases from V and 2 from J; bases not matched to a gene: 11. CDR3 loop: CASSPHTPGQGNYGYTF. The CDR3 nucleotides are TGCGCCAGCAGCCCCCATACTCCGGGACAGGGCAACTATGGCTACACCTTC.

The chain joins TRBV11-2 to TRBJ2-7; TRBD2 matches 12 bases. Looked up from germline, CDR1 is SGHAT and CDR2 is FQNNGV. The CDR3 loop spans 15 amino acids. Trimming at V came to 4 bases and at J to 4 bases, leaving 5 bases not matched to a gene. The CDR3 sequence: CASSSGLAGRYEQYF. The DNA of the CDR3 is TGTGCCAGCAGCTCCGGACTAGCGGGAAGATACGAGCAGTACTTC. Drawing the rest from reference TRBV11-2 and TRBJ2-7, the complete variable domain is EAGVAQSPRYKIIEKRQSVAFWCNPISGHATLYWYQQILGQGPKLLIQFQNNGVVDDSQLPKDRFSAERLKGVDSTLKIQPAKLEDSAVYLCASSSGLAGRYEQYFGPGTRLTVT.

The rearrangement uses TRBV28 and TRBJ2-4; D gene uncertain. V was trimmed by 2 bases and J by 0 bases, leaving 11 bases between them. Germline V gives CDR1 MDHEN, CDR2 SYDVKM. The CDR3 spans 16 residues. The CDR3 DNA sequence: TGTGCCAGCAGTTTAATGACAAATCTAGCCAAAAACATTCAGTACTTC. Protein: CASSLMTNLAKNIQYF.

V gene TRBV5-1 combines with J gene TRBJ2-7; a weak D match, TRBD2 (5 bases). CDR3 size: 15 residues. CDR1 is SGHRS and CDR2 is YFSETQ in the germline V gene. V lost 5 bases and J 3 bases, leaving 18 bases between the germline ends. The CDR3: CASSQASAAGYEQYF. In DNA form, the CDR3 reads TGCGCCAGCAGTCAGGCGTCGGCTGCGGGCTACGAGCAGTACTTC.

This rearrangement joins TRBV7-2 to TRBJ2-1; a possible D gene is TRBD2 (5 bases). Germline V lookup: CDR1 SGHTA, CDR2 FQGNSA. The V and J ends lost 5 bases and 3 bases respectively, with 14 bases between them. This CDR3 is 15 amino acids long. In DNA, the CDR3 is TGTGCCAGCAGCCTACGCGGGCCTCTCTACAATGAGCAGTTCTTC. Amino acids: CASSLRGPLYNEQFF.